This T cell receptor beta chain comes out of a study of cytomegalovirus exposure and HLA in healthy donors (dated by TCRdb to about 2017). About the study as a whole: According to an earlier analysis of a few hundred of the donors, about 179 million T cells yielded 120 million or so unique TCR beta sequences and 276 Gb of sequence data. The study aimed to test whether cataloging public T cell receptors could reveal signatures of past pathogen exposure. HLA typing included class I and class II loci at four-digit resolution. Roughly 320 gigabases of sequencing data and approximately 92 million unique TCR sequences made up an early release that covered some 640 HLA-typed donors. Alongside the repertoire data, information on donor age, sex, ethnicity and CMV serostatus was compiled. A later analysis re-examined previously published TCR beta repertoires from more than 550 donors and added high-resolution HLA genotyping to investigate patterns of TCR occurrence. Every discovery cohort repertoire had been produced on one sequencing platform. Typing coverage differed by locus: A, B, C, DRB1 and DQB1 were typed in roughly 629-630 donors, DQA1 in approximately 520, DPA1 in some 600, and DPB1 in 400 to 480. Across 398 genotyped donors of the cohort, an average of about 220,000 unique TCR beta nucleotide sequences per donor were sequenced, and roughly a sixth of those sequences were non-productive. In the later analysis, no new phenotypic data were used to find candidate immune exposures; instead, reliance was placed on TCR beta sequences and their occurrence across donors. The study profiled the T cell repertoires of under 700 subjects by immunosequencing and related them to cytomegalovirus serostatus. To decide whether each TCR beta V gene segment behaved as functional or pseudogenic, an earlier analysis of approximately 590 of the donors relied on high-throughput TCR beta sequencing. Because of strong linkage in the cohort, a handful of DR-DQ haplotypes were treated as single units for association and clustering. Genome-wide SNP genotypes for about 55% of the 666 donors were used in a later genetic analysis, which treated that subset as a discovery cohort. To predict cytomegalovirus infection status, the study combined high-throughput TCR immunosequencing, statistical association of individual TCRs with disease status, and machine learning. Besides the first cohort of 500 to 700 subjects, a separate validation cohort made up of 120 different subjects was used. Of the 300 to 400 genotyped donors, 81% fell in the genetic ancestry cluster associated with self-reported Caucasian donors.

Concerning this clone itself: The target of this receptor is not known. No much larger clone exists at a distance of one base, and base qualities are not known.

At the junction V is shortened by 0 bases and J by 1 base, with 10 bases in between. From its cysteine to its phenylalanine, the CDR3 spans 15 amino acids. This entry keeps only the CDR3 DNA: 45 bases, framed from base 1. The germline V gene encodes CDR1 SGHRS and CDR2 YFSETQ. The cohort was made up of 666 healthy bone marrow donors. At the time of sampling, all cohort members were nominally healthy, though unrecorded immune exposures were likely present. CMV serostatus was recorded as positive for some 300 and negative for about half of the 666 cohort members, whereas no CMV serostatus was recorded for the donor in question. A peripheral blood sample was provided by each donor, and peripheral blood mononuclear cells were used for TCR beta sequencing. Genomic DNA was extracted from the blood cell samples with the Qiagen DNeasy Blood Extraction Kit. The library was built by means of the immunoSEQ multiplex PCR assay. For the multiplex PCR, a mixture combining 60 forward primers for TCR Vbeta segments and 13 reverse primers for TCR Jbeta segments was used. The CDR3 region of rearranged TCR beta genes was amplified from genomic DNA with a multiplex PCR assay. On the Illumina HiSeq System, the amplified TCR beta libraries were sequenced as 87-base-pair reads. Concerning the study's data processing: A later analysis counted some 74 million unique TCR beta chains across the 650 to 700 repertoires, and 9.5 million to 11 million of these chains were shared by at least two donors. To remove PCR and sequencing errors, raw reads were error-corrected and collapsed into unique sequences using a nearest-neighbor algorithm that merged closely related sequences. V, D and J gene segments were assigned by aligning CDR3 sequences to IMGT reference sequences. For a sequence to be retained, a match of at least six nucleotides to both a V gene segment and a J gene segment was required. Rearrangements were called productive when the CDR3 lacked stop codons and stayed in frame with V and J; all others were non-productive. Following IMGT convention, CDR3 was defined as the stretch from the second conserved V-encoded cysteine up to the conserved J-encoded phenylalanine. Sequences without an unambiguous match to a single V gene segment were excluded from the earlier analysis of a few hundred of the donors. In an earlier analysis of 587 of the donors, a V segment was called functional when productive rearrangements were above 56.7%, and segregating when the standard deviation between donors exceeded 5%. To diagnose cytomegalovirus status from the catalog of TCR beta chain sequences, a statistical classification framework was built. A later analysis assigned V and J genes by comparing TCR nucleotide sequences with IMGT/GENE-DB human TR gene sequences. A later analysis assigned CDR3 sequences and most-parsimonious VDJ recombination scenarios with the TCRdist pipeline. In a later analysis, each TCR beta chain was defined by its CDR3 amino acid sequence together with its V-gene family, and reads without a unique V-gene family were excluded. A later analysis removed several hundred highly shared, low-generation-probability nucleotide sequences to deal with suspected cross-contamination and a sequencing artifact. For each public chain, a later analysis derived a clonal expansion index from normalized ranks of inferred template counts within each repertoire. In a later analysis, generation probabilities were computed with a VDJ recombination model fitted to out-of-frame rearrangements, and the resulting probabilities were checked against IGoR. In a later analysis, hypergeometric tests were used to score TCR-TCR, TCR-HLA and TCR-CMV co-occurrence, with a repertoire-size bias correction applied to TCR pairs. False discovery rates were estimated in a later analysis by permuting HLA or CMV assignments 20 times. In a later analysis, co-occurring TCRs were grouped with DBSCAN, and TCRdist sequence similarity was added when clustering was performed within HLA-allele-positive subsets. Co-occurrence clustering excluded repertoires with fewer than 30,000 or more than 120,000 public chains, plus five with anomalous nucleotide sharing. TCRdb took over this immuneACCESS table, retaining in-frame rearrangements with V and J assigned. Such tables are incomplete; in checked studies, under half of the missing clones stem from an unresolved V gene, and the remainder is unexplained. The DNA was the basis for D and trimming; V, J and clone size are from that table. The sample table lists 200,000 or so clones, over 75% of them with a count of one. Around 1.2% of the sample is held by the ten biggest clonotypes.

Results and caveats for the whole study, not just this receptor: In vitro tests confirmed that three of the cytomegalovirus-associated TCR beta chains recognize cytomegalovirus antigens. According to a later analysis, parvovirus B19, influenza, CMV and Epstein-Barr virus appeared linked to several top co-occurrence clusters. In a later genetic analysis, a missense DCLRE1C variant was associated with V-gene and J-gene trimming of TCR beta chains, and the association was replicated in an independent cohort. It was suggested by the authors that the approach could potentially be generalized to other disease states and immunological phenotypes. Some IMGT-functional V segments, including TRBV6-2 and TRBV6-3, could not be distinguished by the 87-base-pair reads and were therefore excluded. In a later analysis, the rate of TCR association differed among HLA loci, with DRB1 alleles having the most associated TCRs and HLA-C alleles having the fewest. Specific HLA alleles were associated with 16,951 TCR beta sequences at a false discovery rate of 0.05 in a later analysis. Because counts were too low, 15 to 20 rarely observed V segments, including chromosome 9 orphons, were left out of the earlier analysis of roughly 600 of the donors. When HLA alleles, especially DR and DQ, strongly co-occurred, attributing TCR associations to individual alleles was difficult. A later analysis found that HLA-associated TCR beta chains were more clonally expanded and had lower generation probabilities than equally common non-associated chains. A group of highly shared sequence variants was considered likely to be a technical artifact of the sequencing pipeline. In an earlier analysis of 450 to 750 of the donors, most TCR beta V segments appeared in productive rearrangements about 87% or about 30% of the time, broadly matching IMGT annotations. According to a later analysis, most CMV-associated TCR beta chains appeared to be HLA-restricted, and the HLA associations seemed to be driven largely by CMV exposure. In a later genetic analysis, fewer N-insertions in productive TCRs were reported among donors in an Asian-associated ancestry cluster than the roughly 640-donor mean. For the cohort, immune exposure information was limited to CMV serostatus. The cohort was sequenced for TCR beta chains only, and without alpha or paired-chain data the features that could be detected were limited. In the study, around 150 TCR beta chains were listed as associated with cytomegalovirus. Presence/absence analyses assumed roughly uniform sequencing depth across donors, an assumption that may not hold. Cytomegalovirus status was reported to be diagnosed by the classifier with high specificity and sensitivity in both the original and validation cohorts. A further reported finding was that TCR beta sequences accurately predicted the HLA-A and HLA-B alleles for most subjects in the first cohort. Across donors, most TCR sequences were observed very rarely, whereas some public TCRs were present in many individuals. Linkage disequilibrium might explain the correlated functional status among segregating V segments, but an unknown experimental factor could not be ruled out. Because some donors lacked HLA typing at each locus, the association tests relied only on the typed subset.

This receptor was identified in a human donor in good health. This chain joins TRBV5-1 to TRBJ1-1; possibly the D gene is TRBD1, per 5 matching bases. Sequencing was carried out using PBMCs. Read as DNA, the sequence is TGCGCCAGCAGCTTGGAACGGGGGGGGAACACTGAAGCTTTCTTT. Its coded protein is CASSLERGGNTEAFF.